This TCR beta chain was sequenced in a study of T cell repertoires in cytomegalovirus infection. This clonotype has just a few counts. Its target is unknown. V was trimmed by 3 bases and J by 6 bases, leaving 16 bases between them. The length of the CDR3 is 14 residues. Germline-derived CDR1 and CDR2 are DFQATT and SNEGSKA (reference sequence). TCRdb re-derived calls from the reads in MiXCR, one entry per CDR3 protein. This sample yields around 360,000 distinct CDR3 sequences, of which roughly 36% are seen a single time; less than 15% belongs to the top ten. This sequence joins TRBV20-1 and TRBJ2-3, with D perhaps TRBD2 (6 bases). This specimen was cultured PBMCs, taken from culture after CMV antigen stimulation. The TCR sequence derives from a human donor in good health (CMV status not recorded). Some clones in this sample may be carry-over from other donors' samples. The CDR3 here is CSASGFRESDTQYF. CDR3 DNA sequence: TGCAGTGCTAGTGGTTTCCGGGAGTCCGATACGCAGTATTTT.